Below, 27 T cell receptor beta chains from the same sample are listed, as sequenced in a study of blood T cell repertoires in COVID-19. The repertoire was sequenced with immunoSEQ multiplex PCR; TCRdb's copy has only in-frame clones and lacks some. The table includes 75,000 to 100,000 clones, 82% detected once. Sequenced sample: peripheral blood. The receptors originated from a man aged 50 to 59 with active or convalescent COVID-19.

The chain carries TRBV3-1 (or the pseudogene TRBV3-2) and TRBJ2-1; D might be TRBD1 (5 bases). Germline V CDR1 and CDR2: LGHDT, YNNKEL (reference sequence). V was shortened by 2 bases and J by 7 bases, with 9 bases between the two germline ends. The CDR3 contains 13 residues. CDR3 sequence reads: CASSQRPGNEQFF. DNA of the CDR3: TGTGCCAGCAGCCAAAGGCCAGGGAATGAGCAGTTCTTC.

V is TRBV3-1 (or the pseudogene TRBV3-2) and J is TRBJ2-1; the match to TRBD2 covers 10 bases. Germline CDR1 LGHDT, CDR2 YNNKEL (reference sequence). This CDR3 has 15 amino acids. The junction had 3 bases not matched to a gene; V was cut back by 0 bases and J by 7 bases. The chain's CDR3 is CASSQEAGGPNEQFF. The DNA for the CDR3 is TGTGCCAGCAGCCAAGAAGCGGGGGGGCCAAATGAGCAGTTCTTC.

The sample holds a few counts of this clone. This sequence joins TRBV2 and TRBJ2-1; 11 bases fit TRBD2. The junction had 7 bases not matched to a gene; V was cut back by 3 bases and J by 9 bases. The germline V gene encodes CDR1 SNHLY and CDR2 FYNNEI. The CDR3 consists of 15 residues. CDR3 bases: TGTGCCAGCAGTGAGGGGGGACTAGCGGTCGGTGAGCAGTTCTTC. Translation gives CASSEGGLAVGEQFF.

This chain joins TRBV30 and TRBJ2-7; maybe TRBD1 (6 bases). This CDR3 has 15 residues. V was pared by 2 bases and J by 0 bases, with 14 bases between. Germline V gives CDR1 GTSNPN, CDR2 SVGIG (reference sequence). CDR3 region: CAWSLRQALSYEQYF. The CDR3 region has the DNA TGTGCCTGGAGTCTACGACAGGCCCTCTCCTACGAGCAGTACTTC. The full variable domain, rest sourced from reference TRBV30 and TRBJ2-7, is SQTIHQWPATLVQPVGSPLSLECTVEGTSNPNLYWYRQAAGRGLQLLFYSVGIGQISSEVPQNLSASRPQDRQFILSSKKLLLSDSGFYLCAWSLRQALSYEQYFGPGTRLTVT.

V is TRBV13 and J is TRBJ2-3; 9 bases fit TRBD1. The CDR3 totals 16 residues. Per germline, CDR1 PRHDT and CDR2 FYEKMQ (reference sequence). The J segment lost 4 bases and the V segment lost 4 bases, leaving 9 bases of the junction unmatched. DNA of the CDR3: TGTGCCAGCAGCTCCCCGGGACAGGGCGGGGCAGATACGCAGTATTTT. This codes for CASSSPGQGGADTQYF. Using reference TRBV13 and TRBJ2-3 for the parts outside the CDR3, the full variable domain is AAGVIQSPRHLIKEKRETATLKCYPIPRHDTVYWYQQGPGQDPQFLISFYEKMQSDKGSIPDRFSAQQFSDYHSELNMSSLELGDSALYFCASSSPGQGGADTQYFGPGTRLTVL.

CDR3 amino acids: CASSDSGQGMPNNQPQHF. In DNA, the CDR3 is TGTGCCAGCAGTGACTCAGGACAGGGGATGCCCAACAATCAGCCCCAGCATTTT. The J gene is TRBJ1-5, the V gene TRBV6-4, with 9 bases lining up with TRBD1. V was clipped by 0 bases and J by 3 bases; unmatched bases: 9. CDR1 and CDR2 (germline): MRHNA, SNTAGT. The CDR3 is 18 amino acids.

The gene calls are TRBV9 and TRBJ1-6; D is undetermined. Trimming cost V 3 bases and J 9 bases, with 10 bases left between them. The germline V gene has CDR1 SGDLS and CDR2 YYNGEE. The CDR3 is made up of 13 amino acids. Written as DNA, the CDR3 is TGTGCCAGCAGCGCCAGTTCCGCTTCACCCCTCCACTTT. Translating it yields CASSASSASPLHF.

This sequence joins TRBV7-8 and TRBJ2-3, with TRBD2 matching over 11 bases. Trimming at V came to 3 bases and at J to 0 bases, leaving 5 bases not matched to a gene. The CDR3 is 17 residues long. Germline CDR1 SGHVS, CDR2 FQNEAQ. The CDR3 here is CASSLSSGGTSTDTQYF. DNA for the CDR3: TGTGCCAGCAGCTTGTCTAGCGGGGGGACTAGCACAGATACGCAGTATTTT.

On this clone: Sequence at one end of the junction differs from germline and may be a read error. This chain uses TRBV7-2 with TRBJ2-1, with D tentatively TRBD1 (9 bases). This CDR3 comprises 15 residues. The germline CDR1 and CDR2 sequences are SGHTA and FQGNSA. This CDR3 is CASSIAGQGLDEQFF. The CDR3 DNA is TGTGCCAGCAGCATAGCGGGACAGGGTCTGGATGAGCAGTTCTTC.

The CDR3 DNA reads as TGTGCCACCAGCAGAGATCGATTGGGCGATTCACCCCTCCACTTT. Protein: CATSRDRLGDSPLHF. The chain couples TRBV15 to TRBJ1-6; D not resolved. This CDR3 contains 15 residues. The V gene lost 0 bases and the J gene lost 8 bases, with 11 bases spanning the gap. CDR1 is LNHNV, CDR2 YYDKDF, per germline (reference sequence).

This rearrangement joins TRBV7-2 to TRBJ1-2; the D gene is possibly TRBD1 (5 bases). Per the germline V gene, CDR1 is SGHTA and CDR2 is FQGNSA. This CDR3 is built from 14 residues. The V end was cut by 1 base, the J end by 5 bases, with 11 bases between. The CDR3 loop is CASSLERTIYGYTF. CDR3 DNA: TGTGCCAGCAGCTTAGAACGGACAATATATGGCTACACCTTC.

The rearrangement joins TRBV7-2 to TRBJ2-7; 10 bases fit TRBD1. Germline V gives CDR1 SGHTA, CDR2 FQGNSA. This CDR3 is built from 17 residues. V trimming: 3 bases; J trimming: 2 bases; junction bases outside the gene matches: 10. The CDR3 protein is CASSLGDRGIPPYEQYF. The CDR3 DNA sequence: TGTGCCAGCAGCTTGGGGGACAGGGGCATCCCTCCCTACGAGCAGTACTTC.

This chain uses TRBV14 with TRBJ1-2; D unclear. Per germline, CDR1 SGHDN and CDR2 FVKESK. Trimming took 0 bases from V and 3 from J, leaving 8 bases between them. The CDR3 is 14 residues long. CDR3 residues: CASSQDVRYYGYTF. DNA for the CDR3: TGTGCCAGCAGCCAAGATGTGAGGTACTATGGCTACACCTTC.

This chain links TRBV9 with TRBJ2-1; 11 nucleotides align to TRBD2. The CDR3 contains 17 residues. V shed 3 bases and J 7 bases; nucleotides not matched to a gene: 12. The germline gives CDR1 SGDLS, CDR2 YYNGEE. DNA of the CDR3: TGTGCCAGCAGCGCAAGAGGTATAGCGGGGGGGCAAAATGAGCAGTTCTTC. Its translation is CASSARGIAGGQNEQFF.

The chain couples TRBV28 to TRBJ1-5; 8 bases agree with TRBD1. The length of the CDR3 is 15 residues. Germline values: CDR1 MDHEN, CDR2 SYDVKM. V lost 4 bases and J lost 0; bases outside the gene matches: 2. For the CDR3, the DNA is TGTGCCAGCAGTTGGGACAGGCTTAGCAATCAGCCCCAGCATTTT. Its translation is CASSWDRLSNQPQHF.

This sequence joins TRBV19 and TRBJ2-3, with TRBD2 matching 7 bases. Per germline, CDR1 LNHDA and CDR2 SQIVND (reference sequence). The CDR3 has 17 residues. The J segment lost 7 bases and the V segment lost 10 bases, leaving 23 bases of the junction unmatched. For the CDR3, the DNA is TGTGCCACCCACCCCCGCGGGGGAGGGGCAAACAGGAATACGCAGTATTTT. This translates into CATHPRGGGANRNTQYF.

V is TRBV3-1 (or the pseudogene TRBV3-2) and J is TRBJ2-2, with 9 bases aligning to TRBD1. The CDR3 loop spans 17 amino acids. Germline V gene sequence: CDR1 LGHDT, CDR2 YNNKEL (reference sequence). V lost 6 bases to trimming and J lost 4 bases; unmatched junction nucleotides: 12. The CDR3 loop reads CASRLFGTGSGTGELFF. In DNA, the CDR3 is TGTGCCAGCAGACTCTTCGGGACAGGGTCGGGCACCGGGGAGCTGTTTTTT.

In DNA, the CDR3 is TGTGCCAGCAGCTCCGACAGGCCTCAAGAGACCCAGTACTTC. Amino acid sequence: CASSSDRPQETQYF. The V gene is TRBV5-8, the J gene TRBJ2-5, with D perhaps matching TRBD1 (6 bases). Germline V gene data show CDR1 as SGHTS and CDR2 as YDEGEE. The V end lost 3 bases, the J end lost 2 bases, and 11 bases lay between the germline ends. The CDR3 extends over 14 amino acids. The variable domain in full, completed from reference TRBV5-8 and TRBJ2-5, reads EAGVTQSPTHLIKTRGQQATLRCSPISGHTSVYWYQQALGLGLQFLLWYDEGEERNRGNFPPRFSGRQFPNYSSELNVNALELEDSALYLCASSSDRPQETQYFGPGTRLLVL.

The CDR3 bases are TGTGCCAGCAGTGAATCCCTCCTGAGCGGGGGGCGCGGAGAGACCCAGTACTTC. Its translation: CASSESLLSGGRGETQYF. The rearrangement links TRBV25-1 to TRBJ2-5; the match to TRBD2 covers 9 bases. There are 18 residues in the CDR3. V lost 1 base and J lost 4; bases outside the gene matches: 13. CDR1 MGHDK and CDR2 SYGVNS come from the germline V gene.

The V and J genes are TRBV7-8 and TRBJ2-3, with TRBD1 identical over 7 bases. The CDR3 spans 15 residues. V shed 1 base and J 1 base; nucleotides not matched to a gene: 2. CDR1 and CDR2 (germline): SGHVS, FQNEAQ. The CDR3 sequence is CASSLGGGGTDTQYF. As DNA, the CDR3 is TGTGCCAGCAGCTTAGGAGGGGGCGGCACAGATACGCAGTATTTT.

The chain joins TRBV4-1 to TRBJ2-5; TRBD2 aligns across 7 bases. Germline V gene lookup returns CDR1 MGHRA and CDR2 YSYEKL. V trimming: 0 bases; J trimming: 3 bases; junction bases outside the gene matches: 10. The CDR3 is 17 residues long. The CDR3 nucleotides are TGCGCCAGCAGCCAAGATCGGGCGTCGGCGGGAGAAGAGACCCAGTACTTC. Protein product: CASSQDRASAGEETQYF.

Here the CDR3 reads CASSPGGYEQYF. The CDR3 bases are TGTGCCAGCAGCCCGGGGGGCTACGAGCAGTACTTC. V and J are TRBV2 and TRBJ2-7, with 7 bases lining up with TRBD2. CDR3 length equals 12 residues. CDR1 SNHLY and CDR2 FYNNEI come from the germline V gene. V lost 6 bases and J lost 3; bases outside the gene matches: 2.

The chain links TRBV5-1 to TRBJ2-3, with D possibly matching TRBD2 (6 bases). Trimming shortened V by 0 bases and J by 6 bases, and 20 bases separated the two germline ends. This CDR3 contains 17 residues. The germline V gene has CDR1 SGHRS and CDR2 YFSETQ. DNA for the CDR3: TGCGCCAGCAGCTTGGGGATCGCCGGGGGAGCCGGTGATACGCAGTATTTT. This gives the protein CASSLGIAGGAGDTQYF.

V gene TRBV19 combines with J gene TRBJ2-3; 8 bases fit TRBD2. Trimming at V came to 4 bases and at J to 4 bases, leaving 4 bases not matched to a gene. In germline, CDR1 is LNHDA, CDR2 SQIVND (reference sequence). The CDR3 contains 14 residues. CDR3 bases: TGTGCCAGTAGTAACCGGGGGGGCGCAGATACGCAGTATTTT. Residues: CASSNRGGADTQYF.

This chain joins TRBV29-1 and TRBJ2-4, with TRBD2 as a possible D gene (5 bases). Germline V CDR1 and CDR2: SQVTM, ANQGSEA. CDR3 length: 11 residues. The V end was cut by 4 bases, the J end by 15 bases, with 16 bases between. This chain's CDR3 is CSVAGSGISYF. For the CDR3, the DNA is TGCAGCGTTGCCGGCAGCGGTATTTCGTACTTC. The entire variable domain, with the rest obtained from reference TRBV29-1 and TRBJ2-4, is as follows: SAVISQKPSRDICQRGTSLTIQCQVDSQVTMMFWYRQQPGQSLTLIATANQGSEATYESGFVIDKFPISRPNLTFSTLTVSNMSPEDSSIYLCSVAGSGISYFGAGTRLSVL.

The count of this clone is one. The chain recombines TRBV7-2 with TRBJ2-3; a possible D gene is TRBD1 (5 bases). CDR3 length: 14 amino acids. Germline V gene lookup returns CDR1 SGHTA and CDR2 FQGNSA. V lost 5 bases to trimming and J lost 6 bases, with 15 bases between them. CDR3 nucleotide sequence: TGTGCCAGCAGCCCCGGACAACCCCGTGATACGCAGTATTTT. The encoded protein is CASSPGQPRDTQYF.

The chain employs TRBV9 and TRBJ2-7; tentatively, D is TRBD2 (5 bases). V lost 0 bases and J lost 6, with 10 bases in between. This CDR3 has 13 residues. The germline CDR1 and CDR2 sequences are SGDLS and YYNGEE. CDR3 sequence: CASSVEAAGEQYF. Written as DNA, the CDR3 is TGTGCCAGCAGCGTAGAAGCGGCTGGCGAGCAGTACTTC.